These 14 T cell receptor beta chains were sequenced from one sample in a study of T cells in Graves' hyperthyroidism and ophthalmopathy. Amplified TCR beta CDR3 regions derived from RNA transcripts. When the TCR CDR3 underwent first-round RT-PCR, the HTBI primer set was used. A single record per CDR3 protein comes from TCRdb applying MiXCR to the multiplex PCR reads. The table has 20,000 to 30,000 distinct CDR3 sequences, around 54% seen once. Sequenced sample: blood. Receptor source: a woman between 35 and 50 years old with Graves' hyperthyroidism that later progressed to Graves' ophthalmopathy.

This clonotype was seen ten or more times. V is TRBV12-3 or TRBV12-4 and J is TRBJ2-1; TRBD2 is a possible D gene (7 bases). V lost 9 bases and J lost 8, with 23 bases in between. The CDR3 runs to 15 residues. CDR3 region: CASLTRGAGGYEQFF. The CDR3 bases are TGTGCCAGTCTAACCCGGGGGGCCGGGGGGTATGAGCAGTTCTTC.

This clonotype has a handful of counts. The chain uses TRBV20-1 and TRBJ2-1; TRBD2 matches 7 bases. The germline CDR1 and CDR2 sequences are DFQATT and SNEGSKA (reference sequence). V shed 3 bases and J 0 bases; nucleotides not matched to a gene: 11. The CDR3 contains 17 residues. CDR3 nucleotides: TGCAGTGCTAGGAGTGTGGCTAGCGGAAACTCCTACAATGAGCAGTTCTTC. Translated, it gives CSARSVASGNSYNEQFF.

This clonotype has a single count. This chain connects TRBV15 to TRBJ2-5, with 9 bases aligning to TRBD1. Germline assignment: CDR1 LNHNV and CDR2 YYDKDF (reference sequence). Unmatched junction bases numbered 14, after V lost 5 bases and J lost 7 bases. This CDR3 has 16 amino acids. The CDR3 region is CATSRAPTVGQGTQYF. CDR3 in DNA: TGTGCCACCAGCCGAGCGCCTACAGTGGGACAGGGGACCCAGTACTTC.

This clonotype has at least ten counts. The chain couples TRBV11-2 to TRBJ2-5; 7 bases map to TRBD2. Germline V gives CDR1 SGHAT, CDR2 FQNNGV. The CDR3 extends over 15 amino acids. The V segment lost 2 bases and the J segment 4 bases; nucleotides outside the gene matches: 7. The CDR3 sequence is CASSLRGGTAETQYF. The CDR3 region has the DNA TGTGCCAGCAGCTTAAGGGGAGGGACGGCAGAGACCCAGTACTTC.

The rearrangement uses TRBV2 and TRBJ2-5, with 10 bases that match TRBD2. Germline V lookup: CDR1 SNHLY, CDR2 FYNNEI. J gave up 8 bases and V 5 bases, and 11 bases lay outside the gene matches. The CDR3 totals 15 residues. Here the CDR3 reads CASSRAGGLSRTQYF. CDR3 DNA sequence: TGTGCCAGCAGTCGAGCGGGAGGGTTGAGCCGAACCCAGTACTTC.

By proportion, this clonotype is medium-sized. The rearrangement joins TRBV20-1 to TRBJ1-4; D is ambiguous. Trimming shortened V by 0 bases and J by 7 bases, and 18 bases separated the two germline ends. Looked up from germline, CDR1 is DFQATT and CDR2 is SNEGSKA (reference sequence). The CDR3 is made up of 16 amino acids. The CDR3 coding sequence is TGCAGTGCTAGAGAAAGCGATTCGGCGTACAGTGAAAAACTGTTTTTT. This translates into CSARESDSAYSEKLFF.

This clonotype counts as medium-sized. CDR3 protein: CSGGGVVTDTQYF. In DNA, the CDR3 is TGCAGCGGAGGGGGGGTTGTCACAGATACGCAGTATTTT. The chain uses TRBV20-1 and TRBJ2-3; tentatively, D is TRBD2 (7 bases). The CDR3 has 13 residues. The germline V gene has CDR1 DFQATT and CDR2 SNEGSKA (reference sequence).

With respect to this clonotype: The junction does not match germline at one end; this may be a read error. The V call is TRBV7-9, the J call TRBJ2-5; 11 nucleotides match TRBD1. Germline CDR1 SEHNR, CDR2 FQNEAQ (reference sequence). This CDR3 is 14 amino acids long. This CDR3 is CASSPDRGLETQCF. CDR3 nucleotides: TGTGCCAGCAGCCCGGACAGGGGGCTAGAGACCCAGTGCTTC.

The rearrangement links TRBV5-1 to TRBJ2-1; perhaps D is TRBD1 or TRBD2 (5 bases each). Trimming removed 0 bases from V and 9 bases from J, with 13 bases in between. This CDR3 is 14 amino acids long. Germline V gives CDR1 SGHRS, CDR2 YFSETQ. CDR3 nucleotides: TGCGCCAGCAGCTTGGGGCAGGGTGGAGGTGAGCAGTTCTTC. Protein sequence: CASSLGQGGGEQFF.

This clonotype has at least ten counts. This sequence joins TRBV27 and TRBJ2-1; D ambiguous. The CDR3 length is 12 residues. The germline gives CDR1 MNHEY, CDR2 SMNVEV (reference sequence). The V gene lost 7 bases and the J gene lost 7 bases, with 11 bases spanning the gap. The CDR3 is CASTGRFNEQFF. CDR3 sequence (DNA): TGTGCCAGCACCGGACGGTTTAATGAGCAGTTCTTC.

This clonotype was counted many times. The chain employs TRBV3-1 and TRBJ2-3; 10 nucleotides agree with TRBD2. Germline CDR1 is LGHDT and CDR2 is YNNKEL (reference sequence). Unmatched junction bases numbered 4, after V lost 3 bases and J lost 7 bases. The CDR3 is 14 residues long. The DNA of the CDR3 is TGTGCCAGCAGCCAGCTAGCGGGAGAATATACGCAGTATTTT. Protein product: CASSQLAGEYTQYF.

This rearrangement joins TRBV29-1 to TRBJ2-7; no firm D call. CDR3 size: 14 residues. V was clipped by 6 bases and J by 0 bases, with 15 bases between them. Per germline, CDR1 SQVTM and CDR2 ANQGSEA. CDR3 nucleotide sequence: TGCAGCGTCGGTCAGCGTGCCCTCTCCTACGAGCAGTACTTC. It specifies CSVGQRALSYEQYF.

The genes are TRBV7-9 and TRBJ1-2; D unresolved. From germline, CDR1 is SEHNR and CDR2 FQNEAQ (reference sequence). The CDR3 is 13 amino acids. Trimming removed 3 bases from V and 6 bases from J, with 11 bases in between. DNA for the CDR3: TGTGCCAGCAGCTTGGCTCTTTCGGATGGCTACACCTTC. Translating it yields CASSLALSDGYTF.

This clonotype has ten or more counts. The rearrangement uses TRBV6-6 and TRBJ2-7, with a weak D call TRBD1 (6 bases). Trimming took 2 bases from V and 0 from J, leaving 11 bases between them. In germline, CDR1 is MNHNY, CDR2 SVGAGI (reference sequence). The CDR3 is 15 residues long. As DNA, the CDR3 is TGTGCCAGCAGTTACCGGGCGGACAGCTCCTACGAGCAGTACTTC. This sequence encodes CASSYRADSSYEQYF.